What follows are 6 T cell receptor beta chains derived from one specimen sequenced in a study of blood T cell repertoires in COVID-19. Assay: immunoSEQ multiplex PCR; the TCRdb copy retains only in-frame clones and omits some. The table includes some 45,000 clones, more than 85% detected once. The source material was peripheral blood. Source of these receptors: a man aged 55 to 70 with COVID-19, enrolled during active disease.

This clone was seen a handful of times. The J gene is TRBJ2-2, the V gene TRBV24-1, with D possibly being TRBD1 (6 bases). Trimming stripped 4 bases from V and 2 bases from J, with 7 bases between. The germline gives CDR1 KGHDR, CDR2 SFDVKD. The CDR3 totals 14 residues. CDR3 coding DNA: TGTGCCACCAGTGACAGGGGTAACACCGGGGAGCTGTTTTTT. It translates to CATSDRGNTGELFF.

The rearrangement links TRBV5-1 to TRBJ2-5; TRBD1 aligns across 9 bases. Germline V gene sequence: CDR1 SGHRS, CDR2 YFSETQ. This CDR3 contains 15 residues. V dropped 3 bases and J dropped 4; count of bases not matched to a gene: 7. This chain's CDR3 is CASSSYRGRVETQYF. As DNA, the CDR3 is TGCGCCAGCAGCTCCTACAGGGGGCGCGTAGAGACCCAGTACTTC.

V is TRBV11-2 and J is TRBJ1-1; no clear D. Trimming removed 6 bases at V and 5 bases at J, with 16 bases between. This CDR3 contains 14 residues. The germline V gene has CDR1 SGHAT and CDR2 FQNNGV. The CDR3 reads CASSRTVLGTEAFF. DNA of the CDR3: TGTGCCAGCAGTAGGACTGTTCTTGGGACTGAAGCTTTCTTT.

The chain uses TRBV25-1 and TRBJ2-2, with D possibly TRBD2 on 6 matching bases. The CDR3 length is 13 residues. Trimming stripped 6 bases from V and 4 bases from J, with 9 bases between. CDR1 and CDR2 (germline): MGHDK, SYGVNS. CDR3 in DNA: TGTGCCAGCAGACTGGAGGGCACCGGGGAGCTGTTTTTT. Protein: CASRLEGTGELFF.

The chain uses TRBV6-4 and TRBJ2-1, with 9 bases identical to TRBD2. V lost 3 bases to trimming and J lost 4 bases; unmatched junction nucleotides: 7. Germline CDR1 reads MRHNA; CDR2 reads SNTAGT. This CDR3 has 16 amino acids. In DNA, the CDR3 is TGTGCCAGCAGTGAGGGCACTAGCGGGCTTTACAATGAGCAGTTCTTC. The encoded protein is CASSEGTSGLYNEQFF.

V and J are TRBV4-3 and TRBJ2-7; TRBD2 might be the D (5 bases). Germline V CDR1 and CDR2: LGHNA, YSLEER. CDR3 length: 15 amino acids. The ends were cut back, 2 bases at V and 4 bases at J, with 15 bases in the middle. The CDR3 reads CASSQNPSHQYEQYF. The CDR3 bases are TGCGCCAGCAGCCAAAACCCTAGCCATCAGTACGAGCAGTACTTC.